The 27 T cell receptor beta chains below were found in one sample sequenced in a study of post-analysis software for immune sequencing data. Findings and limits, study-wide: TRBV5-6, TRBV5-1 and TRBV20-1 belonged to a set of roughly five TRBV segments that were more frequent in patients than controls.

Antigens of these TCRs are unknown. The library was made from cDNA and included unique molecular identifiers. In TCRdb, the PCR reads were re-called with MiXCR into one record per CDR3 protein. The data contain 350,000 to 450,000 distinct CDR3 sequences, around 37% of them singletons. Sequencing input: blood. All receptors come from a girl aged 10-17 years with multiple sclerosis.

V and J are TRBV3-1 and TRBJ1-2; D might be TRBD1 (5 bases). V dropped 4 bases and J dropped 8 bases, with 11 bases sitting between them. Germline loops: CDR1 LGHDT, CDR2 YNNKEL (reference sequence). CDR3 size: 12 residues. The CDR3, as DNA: TGTGCCAGCAGCCTGGGCCGGGGGGGCTACACCTTC. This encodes CASSLGRGGYTF.

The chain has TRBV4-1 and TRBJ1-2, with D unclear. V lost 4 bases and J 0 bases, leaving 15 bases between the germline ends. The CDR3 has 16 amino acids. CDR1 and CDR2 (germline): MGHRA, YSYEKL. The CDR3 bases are TGCGCCAGCAGCCCCTCCGGTACCGCTACTAACTATGGCTACACCTTC. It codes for CASSPSGTATNYGYTF.

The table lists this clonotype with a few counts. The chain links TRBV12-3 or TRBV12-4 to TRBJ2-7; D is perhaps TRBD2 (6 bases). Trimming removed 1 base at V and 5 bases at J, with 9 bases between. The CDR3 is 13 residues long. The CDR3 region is CASSLGRGNEQYF. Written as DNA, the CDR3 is TGTGCCAGCAGTTTAGGGAGGGGAAACGAGCAGTACTTC.

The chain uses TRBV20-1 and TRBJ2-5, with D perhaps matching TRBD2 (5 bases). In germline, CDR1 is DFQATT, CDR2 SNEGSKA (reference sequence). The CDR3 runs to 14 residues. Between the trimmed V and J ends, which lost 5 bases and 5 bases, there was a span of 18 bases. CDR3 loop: CSALQASKAETQYF. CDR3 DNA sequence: TGCAGTGCTTTGCAGGCTAGCAAGGCGGAGACCCAGTACTTC.

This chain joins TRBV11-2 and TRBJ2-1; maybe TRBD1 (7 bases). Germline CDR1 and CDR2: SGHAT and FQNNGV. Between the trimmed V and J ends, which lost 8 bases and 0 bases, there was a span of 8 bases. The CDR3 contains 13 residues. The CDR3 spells CASQGGSYNEQFF. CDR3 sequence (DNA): TGTGCCAGCCAGGGGGGCTCCTACAATGAGCAGTTCTTC.

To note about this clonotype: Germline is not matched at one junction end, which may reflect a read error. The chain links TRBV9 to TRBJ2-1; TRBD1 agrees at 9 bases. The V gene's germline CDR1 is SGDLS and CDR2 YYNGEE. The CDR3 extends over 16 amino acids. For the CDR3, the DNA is TGTGCCGGCAGCCCTCCGGGACAGGGCCGCTACAATGAGCAGTTCTTC. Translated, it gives CAGSPPGQGRYNEQFF.

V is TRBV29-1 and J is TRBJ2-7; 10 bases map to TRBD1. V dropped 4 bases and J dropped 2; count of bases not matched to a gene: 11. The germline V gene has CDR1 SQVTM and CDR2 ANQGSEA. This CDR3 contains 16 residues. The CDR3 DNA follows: TGCAGCGTTGGGACAGGGGGGCGCCGATACACCTACGAGCAGTACTTC. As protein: CSVGTGGRRYTYEQYF.

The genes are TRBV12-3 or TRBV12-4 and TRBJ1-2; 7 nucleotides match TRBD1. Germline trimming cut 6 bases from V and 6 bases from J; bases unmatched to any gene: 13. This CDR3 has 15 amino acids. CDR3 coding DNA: TGTGCCAGCAGCCCTACCCGGACAGGAGTAAATGGCTACACCTTC. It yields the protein CASSPTRTGVNGYTF.

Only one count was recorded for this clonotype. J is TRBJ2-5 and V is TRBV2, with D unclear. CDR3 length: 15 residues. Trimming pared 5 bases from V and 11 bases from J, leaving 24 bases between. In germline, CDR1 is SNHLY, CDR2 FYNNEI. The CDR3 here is CASSMRSHPISEQYF. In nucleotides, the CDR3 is TGTGCCAGCAGTATGAGATCCCACCCCATCAGTGAGCAGTACTTC. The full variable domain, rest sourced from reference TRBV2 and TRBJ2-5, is EPEVTQTPSHQVTQMGQEVILRCVPISNHLYFYWYRQILGQKVEFLVSFYNNEISEKSEIFDDQFSVERPDGSNFTLKIRSTKLEDSAMYFCASSMRSHPISEQYFGPGTRLLVL.

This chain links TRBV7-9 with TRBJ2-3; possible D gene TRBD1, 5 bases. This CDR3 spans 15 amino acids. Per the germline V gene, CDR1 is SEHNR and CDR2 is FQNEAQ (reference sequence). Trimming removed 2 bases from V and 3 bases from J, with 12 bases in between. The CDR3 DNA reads TGTGCCAGCAGCTTACGGCAGGGTGTGACAGATACGCAGTATTTT. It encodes CASSLRQGVTDTQYF.

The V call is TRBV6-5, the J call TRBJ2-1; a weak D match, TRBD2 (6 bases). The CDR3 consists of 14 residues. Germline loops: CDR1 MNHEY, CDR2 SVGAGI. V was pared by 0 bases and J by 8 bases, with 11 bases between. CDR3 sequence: CASSYSLTRDEQFF. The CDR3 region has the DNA TGTGCCAGCAGTTACTCCCTGACTAGGGATGAGCAGTTCTTC.

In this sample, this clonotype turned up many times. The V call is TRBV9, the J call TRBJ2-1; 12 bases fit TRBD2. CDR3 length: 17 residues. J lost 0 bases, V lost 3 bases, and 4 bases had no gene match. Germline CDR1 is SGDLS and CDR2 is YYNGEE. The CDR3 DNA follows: TGTGCCAGCAGCGCTACTAGCGGGGGGTACTCCTACAATGAGCAGTTCTTC. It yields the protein CASSATSGGYSYNEQFF.

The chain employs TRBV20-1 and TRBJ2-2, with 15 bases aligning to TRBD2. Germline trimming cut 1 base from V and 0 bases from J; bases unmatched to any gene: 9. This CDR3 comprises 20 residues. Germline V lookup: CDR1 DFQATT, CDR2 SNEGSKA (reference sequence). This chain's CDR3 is CSARARTSGGAYTNTGELFF. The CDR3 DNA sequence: TGCAGTGCTAGAGCTAGGACTAGCGGGGGGGCCTATACGAACACCGGGGAGCTGTTTTTT.

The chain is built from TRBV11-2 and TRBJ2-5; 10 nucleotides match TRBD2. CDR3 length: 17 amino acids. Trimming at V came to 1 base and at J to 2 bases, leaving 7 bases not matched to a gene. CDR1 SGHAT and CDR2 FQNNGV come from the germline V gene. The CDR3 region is CASSLGGLAAAQETQYF. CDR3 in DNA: TGTGCCAGCAGCTTAGGCGGACTAGCGGCGGCACAAGAGACCCAGTACTTC.

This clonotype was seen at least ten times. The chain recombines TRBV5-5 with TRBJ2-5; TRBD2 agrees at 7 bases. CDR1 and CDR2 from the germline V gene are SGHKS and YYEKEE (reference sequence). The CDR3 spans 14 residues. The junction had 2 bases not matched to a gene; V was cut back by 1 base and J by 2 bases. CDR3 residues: CASSLRRGQETQYF. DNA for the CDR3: TGTGCCAGCAGCTTGAGGCGGGGGCAAGAGACCCAGTACTTC.

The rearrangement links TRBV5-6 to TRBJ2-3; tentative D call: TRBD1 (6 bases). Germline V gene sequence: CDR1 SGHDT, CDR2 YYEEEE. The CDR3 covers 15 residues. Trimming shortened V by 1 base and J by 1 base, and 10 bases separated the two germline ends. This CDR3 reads CASSLRAGGTDTQYF. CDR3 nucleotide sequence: TGTGCCAGCAGCTTGCGGGCAGGGGGCACAGATACGCAGTATTTT. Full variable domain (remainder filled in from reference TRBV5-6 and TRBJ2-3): DAGVTQSPTHLIKTRGQQVTLRCSPKSGHDTVSWYQQALGQGPQFIFQYYEEEERQRGNFPDRFSGHQFPNYSSELNVNALLLGDSALYLCASSLRAGGTDTQYFGPGTRLTVL.

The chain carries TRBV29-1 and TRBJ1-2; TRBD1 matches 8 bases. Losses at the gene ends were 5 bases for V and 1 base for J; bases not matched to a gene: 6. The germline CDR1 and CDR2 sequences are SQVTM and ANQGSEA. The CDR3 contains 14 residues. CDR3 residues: CSVSDRASNYGYTF. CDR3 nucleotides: TGCAGCGTTTCGGACAGGGCCAGTAACTATGGCTACACCTTC.

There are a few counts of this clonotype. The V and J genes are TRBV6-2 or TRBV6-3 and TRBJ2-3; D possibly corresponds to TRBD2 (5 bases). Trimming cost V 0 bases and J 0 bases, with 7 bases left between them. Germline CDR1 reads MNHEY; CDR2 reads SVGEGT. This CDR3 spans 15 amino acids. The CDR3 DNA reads TGTGCCAGCAGTTACTCAAGGACTAGCACAGATACGCAGTATTTT. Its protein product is CASSYSRTSTDTQYF.

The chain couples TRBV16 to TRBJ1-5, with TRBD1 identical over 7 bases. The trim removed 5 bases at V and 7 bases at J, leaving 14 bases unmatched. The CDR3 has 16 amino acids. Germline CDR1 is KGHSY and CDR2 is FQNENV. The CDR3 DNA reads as TGTGCCAGCAGCGGGAACAGGGGCACCTTAAGGCAGCCCCAGCATTTT. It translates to CASSGNRGTLRQPQHF.

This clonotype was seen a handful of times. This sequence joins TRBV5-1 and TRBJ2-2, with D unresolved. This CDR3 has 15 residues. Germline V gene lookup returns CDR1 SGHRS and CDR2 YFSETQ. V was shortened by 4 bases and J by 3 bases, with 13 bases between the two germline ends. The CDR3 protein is CASSLTGMDTGELFF. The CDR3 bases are TGCGCCAGCAGCCTAACTGGGATGGACACCGGGGAGCTGTTTTTT.

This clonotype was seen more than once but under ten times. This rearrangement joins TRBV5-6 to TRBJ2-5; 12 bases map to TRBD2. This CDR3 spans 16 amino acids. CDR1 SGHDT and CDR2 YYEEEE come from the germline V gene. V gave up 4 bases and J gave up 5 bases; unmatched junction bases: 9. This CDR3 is CASSLRTSGVSETQYF. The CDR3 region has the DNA TGTGCCAGCAGCCTCAGGACTAGCGGGGTATCGGAGACCCAGTACTTC.

CDR3 protein: CASSYSDLNEQYF. CDR3 DNA: TGTGCCAGCAGTTACTCCGATCTGAATGAGCAGTACTTC. The chain is built from TRBV6-5 and TRBJ2-5, with D uncertain. The germline gives CDR1 MNHEY, CDR2 SVGAGI. This CDR3 has 13 residues. V gave up 0 bases and J gave up 11 bases, with 13 bases separating them.

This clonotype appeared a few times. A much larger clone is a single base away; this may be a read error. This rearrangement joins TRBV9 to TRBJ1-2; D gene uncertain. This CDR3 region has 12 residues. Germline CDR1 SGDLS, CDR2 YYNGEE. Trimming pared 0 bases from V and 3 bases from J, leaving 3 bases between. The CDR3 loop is CASSVEDYGYTF. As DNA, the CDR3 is TGTGCCAGCAGCGTAGAGGACTATGGCTACACCTTC.

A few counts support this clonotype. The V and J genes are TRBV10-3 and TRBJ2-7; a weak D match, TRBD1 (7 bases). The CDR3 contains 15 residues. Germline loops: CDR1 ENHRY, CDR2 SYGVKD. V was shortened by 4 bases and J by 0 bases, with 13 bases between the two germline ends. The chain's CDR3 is CAISGGDSHSYEQYF. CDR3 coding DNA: TGTGCCATCAGTGGGGGGGACAGCCACTCCTACGAGCAGTACTTC.

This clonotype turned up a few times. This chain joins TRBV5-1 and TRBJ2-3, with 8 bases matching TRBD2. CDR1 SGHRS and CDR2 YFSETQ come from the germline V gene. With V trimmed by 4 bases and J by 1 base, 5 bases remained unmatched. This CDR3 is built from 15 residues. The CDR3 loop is CASSLLTSGTDTQYF. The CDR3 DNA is TGCGCCAGCAGCCTCCTGACTAGCGGCACAGATACGCAGTATTTT.

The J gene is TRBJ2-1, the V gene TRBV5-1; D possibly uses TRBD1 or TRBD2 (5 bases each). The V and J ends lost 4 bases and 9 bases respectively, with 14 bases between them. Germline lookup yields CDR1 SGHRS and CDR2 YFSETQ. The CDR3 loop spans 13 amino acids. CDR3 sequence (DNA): TGCGCCAGCAGCGGGGACCCTGAACCTGAGCAGTTCTTC. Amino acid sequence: CASSGDPEPEQFF. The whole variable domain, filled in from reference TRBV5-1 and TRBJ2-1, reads KAGVTQTPRYLIKTRGQQVTLSCSPISGHRSVSWYQQTPGQGLQFLFEYFSETQRNKGNFPGRFSGRQFSNSRSEMNVSTLELGDSALYLCASSGDPEPEQFFGPGTRLTVL.

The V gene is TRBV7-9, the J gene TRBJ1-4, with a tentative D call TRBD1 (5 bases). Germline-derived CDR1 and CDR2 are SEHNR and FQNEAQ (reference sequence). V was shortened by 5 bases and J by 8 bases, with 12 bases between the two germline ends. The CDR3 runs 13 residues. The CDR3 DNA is TGTGCCAGCAGCCCCGTGTGGGACGAAAAACTGTTTTTT. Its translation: CASSPVWDEKLFF.